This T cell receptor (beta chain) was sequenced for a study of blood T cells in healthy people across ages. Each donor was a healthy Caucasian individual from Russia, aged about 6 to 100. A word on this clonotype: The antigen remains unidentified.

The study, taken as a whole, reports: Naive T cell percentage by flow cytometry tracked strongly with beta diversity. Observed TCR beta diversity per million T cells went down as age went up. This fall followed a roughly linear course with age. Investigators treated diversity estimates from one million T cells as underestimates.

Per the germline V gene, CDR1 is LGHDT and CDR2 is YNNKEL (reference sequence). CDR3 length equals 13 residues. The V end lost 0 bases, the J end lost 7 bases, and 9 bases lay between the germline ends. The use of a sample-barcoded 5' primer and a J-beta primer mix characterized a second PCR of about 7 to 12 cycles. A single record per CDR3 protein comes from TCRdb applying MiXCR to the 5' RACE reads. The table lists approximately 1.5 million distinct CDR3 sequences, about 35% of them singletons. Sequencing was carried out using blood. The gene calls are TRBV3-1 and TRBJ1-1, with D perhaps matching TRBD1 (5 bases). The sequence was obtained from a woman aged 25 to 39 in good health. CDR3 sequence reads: CASSQDRGHEAFF. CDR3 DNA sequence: TGTGCCAGCAGCCAAGATAGGGGTCATGAAGCTTTCTTT.